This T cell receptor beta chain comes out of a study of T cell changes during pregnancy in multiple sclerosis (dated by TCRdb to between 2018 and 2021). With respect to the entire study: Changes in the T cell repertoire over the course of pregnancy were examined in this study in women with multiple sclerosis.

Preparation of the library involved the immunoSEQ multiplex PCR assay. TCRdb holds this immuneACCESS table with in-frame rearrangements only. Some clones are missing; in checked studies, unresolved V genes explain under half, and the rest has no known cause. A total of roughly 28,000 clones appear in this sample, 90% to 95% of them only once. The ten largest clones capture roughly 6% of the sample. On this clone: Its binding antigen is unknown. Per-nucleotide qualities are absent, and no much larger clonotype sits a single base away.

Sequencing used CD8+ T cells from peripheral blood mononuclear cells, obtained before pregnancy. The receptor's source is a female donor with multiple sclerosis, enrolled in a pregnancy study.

The sequenced DNA is TGTGCCAGCCGCGGCGGGAGCTCCTACAATGAGCAGTTCTTC. It translates to CASRGGSSYNEQFF. The sequence links TRBV2 to TRBJ2-1, with 7 central nucleotides matching TRBD2. According to the germline V gene, CDR1 reads SNHLY and CDR2 reads FYNNEI. The CDR3 holds 14 amino acids from the cysteine to the phenylalanine. Only the CDR3 DNA is retained, 42 bases long and in frame from the first base. V and J are trimmed by 8 bases and 0 bases, and the gene matches miss 4 bases of the junction.